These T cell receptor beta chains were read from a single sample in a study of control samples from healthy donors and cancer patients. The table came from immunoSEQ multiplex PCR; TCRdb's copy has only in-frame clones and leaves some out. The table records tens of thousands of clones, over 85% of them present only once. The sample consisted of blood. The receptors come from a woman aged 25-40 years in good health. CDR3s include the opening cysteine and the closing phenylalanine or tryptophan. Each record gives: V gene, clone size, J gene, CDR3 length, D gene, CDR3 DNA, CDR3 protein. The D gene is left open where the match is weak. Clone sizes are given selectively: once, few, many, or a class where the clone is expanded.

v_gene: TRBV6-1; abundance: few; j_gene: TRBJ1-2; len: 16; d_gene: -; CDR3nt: TGTGCCAGCAGTGAAACATCACAGGACTTCTCCTATGGCTACACCTTC; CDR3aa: CASSETSQDFSYGYTF
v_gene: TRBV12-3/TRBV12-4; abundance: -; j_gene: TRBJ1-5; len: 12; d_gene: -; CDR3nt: TGTGCCAGCAGTTTAGCCGGGACACTCCAGCATTTT; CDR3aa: CASSLAGTLQHF
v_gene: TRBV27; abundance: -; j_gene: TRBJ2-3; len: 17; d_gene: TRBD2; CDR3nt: TGTGCCAGCCGTTTGGGGTTGCGGCGGGAGGAGGTAGATACGCAGTATTTT; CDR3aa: CASRLGLRREEVDTQYF
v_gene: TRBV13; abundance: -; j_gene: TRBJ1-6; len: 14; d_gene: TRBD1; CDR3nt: TGTGCCAGCAGCTTACAGGGGGCGAATTCACCCCTCCACTTT; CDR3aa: CASSLQGANSPLHF
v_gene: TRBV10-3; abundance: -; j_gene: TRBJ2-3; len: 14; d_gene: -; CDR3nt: TGTGCCATCAGGCCGCAAGAGTCGGCAGATACGCAGTATTTT; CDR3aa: CAIRPQESADTQYF
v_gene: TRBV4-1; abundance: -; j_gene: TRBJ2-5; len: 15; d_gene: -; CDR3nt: TGCGCCAGCAGCCAAGAGAGTACACGGGGGGAGACCCAGTACTTC; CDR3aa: CASSQESTRGETQYF
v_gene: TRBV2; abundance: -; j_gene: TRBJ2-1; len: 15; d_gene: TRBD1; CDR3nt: TGTGCCAGCAGTGTAGGTGGGACAGGGAACCATGAGCAGTTCTTC; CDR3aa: CASSVGGTGNHEQFF
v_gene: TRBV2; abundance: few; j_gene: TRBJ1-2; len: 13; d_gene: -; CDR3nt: TGTGCCTTCATGCCAGGGGCGCGTTATGGCTACACCTTC; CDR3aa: CAFMPGARYGYTF
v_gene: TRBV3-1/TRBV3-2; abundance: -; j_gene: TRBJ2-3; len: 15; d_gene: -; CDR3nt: TGTGCCAGCAGCCAAGATCTCCGGGGAGCAGATACGCAGTATTTT; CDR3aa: CASSQDLRGADTQYF
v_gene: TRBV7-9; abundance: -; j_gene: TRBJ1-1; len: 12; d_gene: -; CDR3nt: TGTGCCAGCAGCTTAGGAGGCGCCGAAGCTTTCTTT; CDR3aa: CASSLGGAEAFF
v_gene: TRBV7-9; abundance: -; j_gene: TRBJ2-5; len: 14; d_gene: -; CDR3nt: TGTGCCAGCAGCTTAGACAGGCATCAAGAGACCCAGTACTTC; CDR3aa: CASSLDRHQETQYF
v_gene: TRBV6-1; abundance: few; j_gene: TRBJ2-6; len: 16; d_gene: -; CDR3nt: TGTGCCAGCAGTGAAGCGCTTCCAACAGGGCCCCAGGTCCTGACTTTC; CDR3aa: CASSEALPTGPQVLTF
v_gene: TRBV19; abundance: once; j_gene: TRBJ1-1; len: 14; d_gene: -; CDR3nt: TGTGCCAGTAGGCAGGACCCATCGAACACTGAAGCTTTCTTT; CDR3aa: CASRQDPSNTEAFF
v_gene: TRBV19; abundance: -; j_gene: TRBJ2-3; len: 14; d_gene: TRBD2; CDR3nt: TGTGCCAGTAGTACGACGGGACTAGCAGATACGCAGTATTTT; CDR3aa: CASSTTGLADTQYF
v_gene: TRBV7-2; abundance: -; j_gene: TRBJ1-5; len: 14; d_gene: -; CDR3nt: TGTGCCAGCAGCTTAGTCGGAGGCAATCAGCCCCAGCATTTT; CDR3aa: CASSLVGGNQPQHF
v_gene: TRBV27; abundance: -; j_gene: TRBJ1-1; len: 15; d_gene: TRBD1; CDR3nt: TGTGCCAGCAGTCCCGGGACAGGGGGTTTGGGGGAAGCTTTCTTT; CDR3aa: CASSPGTGGLGEAFF
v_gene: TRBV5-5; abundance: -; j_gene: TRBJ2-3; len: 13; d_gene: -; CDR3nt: TGTGCCAGCATTGGCACAAACACAGATACGCAGTATTTT; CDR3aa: CASIGTNTDTQYF
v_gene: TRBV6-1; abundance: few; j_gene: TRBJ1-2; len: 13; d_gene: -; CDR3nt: TGTGCCAGCAGTGAAAGTCAGAACTATGGCTACACCTTC; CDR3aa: CASSESQNYGYTF
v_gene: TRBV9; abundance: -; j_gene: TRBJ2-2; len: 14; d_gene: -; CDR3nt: TGTGCCAGCAGCGCTACGGCGAACACCGGGGAGCTGTTTTTT; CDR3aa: CASSATANTGELFF
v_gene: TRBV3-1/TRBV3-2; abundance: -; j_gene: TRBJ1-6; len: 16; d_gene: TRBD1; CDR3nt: TGTGCCAGCAGCCAAGTGGGACAGGGGGCCGGGTCACCCCTCCACTTT; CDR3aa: CASSQVGQGAGSPLHF
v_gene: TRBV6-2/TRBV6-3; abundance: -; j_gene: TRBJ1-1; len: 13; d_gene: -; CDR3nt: TGTGCCAGCAGCTTCGGGGGCCCGGCTGAAGCTTTCTTT; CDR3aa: CASSFGGPAEAFF
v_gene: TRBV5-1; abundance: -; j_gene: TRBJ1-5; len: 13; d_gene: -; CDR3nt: TGCGCCAGCAGCTTGGCCCTAAATCAGCCCCAGCATTTT; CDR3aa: CASSLALNQPQHF
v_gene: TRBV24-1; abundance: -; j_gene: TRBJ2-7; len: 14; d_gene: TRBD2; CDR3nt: TGTGCCACCAGTGATTCACTAGCGGGCTACGAGCAGTACTTC; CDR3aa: CATSDSLAGYEQYF
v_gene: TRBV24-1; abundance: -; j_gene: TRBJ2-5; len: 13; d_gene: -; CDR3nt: TGTGCCACCAGTGATTTGGAACAAGAGACCCAGTACTTC; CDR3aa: CATSDLEQETQYF
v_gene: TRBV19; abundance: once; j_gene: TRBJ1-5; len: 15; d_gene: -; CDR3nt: TGTGCCAGTTCTTCATGGCAGGGAGGGAATCAGCCCCAGCATTTT; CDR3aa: CASSSWQGGNQPQHF
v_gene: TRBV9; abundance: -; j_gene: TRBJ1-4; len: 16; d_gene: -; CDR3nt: TGTGCCAGCAGCCCCCGAGGGGGGGTCTATGTTGAAAAACTGTTTTTT; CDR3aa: CASSPRGGVYVEKLFF
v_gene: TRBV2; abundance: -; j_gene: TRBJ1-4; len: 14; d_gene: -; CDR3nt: TGTGCCAGCAGTGAAGGCCAGGGATTGGAAAAACTGTTTTTT; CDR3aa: CASSEGQGLEKLFF
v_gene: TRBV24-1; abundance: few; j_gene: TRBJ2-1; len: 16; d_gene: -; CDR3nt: TGTGCCACCAGTGATTTCGGACCCGGGTCAGGGCATGAGCAGTTCTTC; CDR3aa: CATSDFGPGSGHEQFF
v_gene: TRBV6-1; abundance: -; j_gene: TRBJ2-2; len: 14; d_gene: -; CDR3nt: TGTGCCAGCAGTGAAGCGGGAGACACCGGGGAGCTGTTTTTT; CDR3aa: CASSEAGDTGELFF
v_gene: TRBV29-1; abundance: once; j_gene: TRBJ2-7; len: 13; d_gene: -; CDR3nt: TGCAGCGCCGGGGGCAGTTTGTCCTACGAGCAGTACTTC; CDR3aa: CSAGGSLSYEQYF
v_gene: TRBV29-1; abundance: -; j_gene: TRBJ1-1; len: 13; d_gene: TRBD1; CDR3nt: TGCAGCTCACTGAGGGGGCTGGGCACTGAAGCTTTCTTT; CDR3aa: CSSLRGLGTEAFF
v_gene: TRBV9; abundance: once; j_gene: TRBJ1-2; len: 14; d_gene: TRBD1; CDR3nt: TGTGCCAGCAGCCTCGGGACAGGGGACTATGGCTACACCTTC; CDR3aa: CASSLGTGDYGYTF
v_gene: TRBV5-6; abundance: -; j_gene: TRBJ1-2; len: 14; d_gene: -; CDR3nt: TGTGCCAGCAGCCGGGGGCGACTAGAGCGGGGCTACACCTTC; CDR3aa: CASSRGRLERGYTF
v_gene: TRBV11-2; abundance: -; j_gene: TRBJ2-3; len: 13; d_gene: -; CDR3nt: TGTGCCAGCAGCTGGAGTGATTCAGATACGCAGTATTTT; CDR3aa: CASSWSDSDTQYF
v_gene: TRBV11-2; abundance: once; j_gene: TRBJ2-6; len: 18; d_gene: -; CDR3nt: TGTGCCAGCAGCAATTTAAGACGAGGAGGCGCTGGGGCCAACGTCCTGACTTTC; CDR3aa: CASSNLRRGGAGANVLTF
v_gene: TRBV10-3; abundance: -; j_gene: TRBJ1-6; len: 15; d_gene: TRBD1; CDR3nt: TGTGCCATCAAATTGGGACAGGGAGGTGATTCACCCCTCCACTTT; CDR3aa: CAIKLGQGGDSPLHF
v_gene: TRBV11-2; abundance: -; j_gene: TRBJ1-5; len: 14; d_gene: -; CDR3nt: TGTGCCAGCAGCTTAGTAAGGCACCCGCAGCCCCAGCATTTT; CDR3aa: CASSLVRHPQPQHF
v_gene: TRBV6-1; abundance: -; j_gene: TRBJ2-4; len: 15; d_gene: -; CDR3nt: TGTGCCAGCAGTGATAGGCAGGACCCGAAAAACATTCAGTACTTC; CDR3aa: CASSDRQDPKNIQYF
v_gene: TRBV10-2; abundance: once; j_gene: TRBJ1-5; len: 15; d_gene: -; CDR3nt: TGCGCCAGCAGTTTTTCCACTTATAGCAATCAGCCCCAGCATTTT; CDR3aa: CASSFSTYSNQPQHF
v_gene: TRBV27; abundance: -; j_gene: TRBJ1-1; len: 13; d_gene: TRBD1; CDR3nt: TGTGCCAGCAGTCCCCGACAGGGAACTGAAGCTTTCTTT; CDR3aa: CASSPRQGTEAFF
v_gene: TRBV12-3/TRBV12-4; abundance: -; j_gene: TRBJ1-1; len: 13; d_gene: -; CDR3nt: TGTGCCAGCAGTTTATATCGGGGCACTGAAGCTTTCTTT; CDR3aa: CASSLYRGTEAFF
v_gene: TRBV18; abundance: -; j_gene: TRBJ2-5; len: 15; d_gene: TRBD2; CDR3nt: TGTGCCAGCTCACAGATGGGGACTAGCGGAGAGACCCAGTACTTC; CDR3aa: CASSQMGTSGETQYF
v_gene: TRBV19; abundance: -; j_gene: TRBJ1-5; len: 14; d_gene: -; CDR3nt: TGTGCCAGTAGCCCATCAACGGGAAATCAGCCCCAGCATTTT; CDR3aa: CASSPSTGNQPQHF
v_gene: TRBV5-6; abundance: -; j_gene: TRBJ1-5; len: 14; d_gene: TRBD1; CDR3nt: TGTGCCAGCAGCCAACAGGGGGCTAGTCAGCCCCAGCATTTT; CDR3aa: CASSQQGASQPQHF
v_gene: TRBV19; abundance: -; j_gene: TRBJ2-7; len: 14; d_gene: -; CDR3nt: TGTGCCAGTAGTTCACGGACTGATTCCTACGAGCAGTACTTC; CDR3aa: CASSSRTDSYEQYF
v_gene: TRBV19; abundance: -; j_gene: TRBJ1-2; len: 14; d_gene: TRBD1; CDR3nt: TGTGCCACCAAACAGCCAGGGGGCAGATATGGCTACACCTTC; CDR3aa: CATKQPGGRYGYTF
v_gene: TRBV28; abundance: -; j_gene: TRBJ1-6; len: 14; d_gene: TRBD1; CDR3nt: TGTGCCAGCAGTACGGGACAGATAAATTCACCCCTCCACTTT; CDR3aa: CASSTGQINSPLHF
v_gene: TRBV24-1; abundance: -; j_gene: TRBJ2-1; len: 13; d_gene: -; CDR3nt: TGTGCCACCAGTGCCCCCGACCCCCCGCGGCAGTTCTTC; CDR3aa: CATSAPDPPRQFF
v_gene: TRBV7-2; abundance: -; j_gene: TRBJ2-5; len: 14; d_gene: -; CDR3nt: TGTGCCAGCAGGGGAGGAGGCCCCAAGGAGACCCAGTACTTC; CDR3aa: CASRGGGPKETQYF
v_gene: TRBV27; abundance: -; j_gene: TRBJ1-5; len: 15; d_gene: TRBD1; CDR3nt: TGTGCCAGCAGTAGGCGCCAGGGGGGAAATCAGCCCCAGCATTTT; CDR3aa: CASSRRQGGNQPQHF
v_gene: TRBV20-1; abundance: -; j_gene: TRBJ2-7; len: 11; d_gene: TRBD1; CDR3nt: TGCAGTGCTAGAGAGGACAGGGAGCAGTACTTC; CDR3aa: CSAREDREQYF
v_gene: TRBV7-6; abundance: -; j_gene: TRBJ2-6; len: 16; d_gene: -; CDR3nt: TGTGCCAGCAGCTTAGAACAGGGAACTGGGGCCAACGTCCTGACTTTC; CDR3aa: CASSLEQGTGANVLTF
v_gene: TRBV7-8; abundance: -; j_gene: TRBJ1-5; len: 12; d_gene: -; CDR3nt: TGTGCCAGCAGCTTAGCTCATCAGCCCCAGCATTTT; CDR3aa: CASSLAHQPQHF
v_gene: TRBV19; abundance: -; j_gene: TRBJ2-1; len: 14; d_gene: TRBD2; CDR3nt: TGTGCCAGTAGTCGGGGACTAGCGGAAGGTGAGCAGTTCTTC; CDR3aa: CASSRGLAEGEQFF